The 9 T cell receptor beta chains below come from one sample, sequenced in a study of spatial heterogeneity in lung cancer. MiXCR, applied by TCRdb to the 5' RACE reads, yields one record per CDR3 protein. The sample holds 9,500 to 13,000 distinct CDR3 sequences, approximately 8% seen once. Their antigens remain unidentified. Whole-study results and caveats: Expanded alpha and beta TCR counts within tumors tracked tumor mutation counts.

The sample's time point: sample taken at primary tumor resection. This specimen was lung tumor tissue, taken at surgery. These receptors all stem from a male donor with early-stage non-small cell lung cancer.

There are many counts of this clonotype. The chain links TRBV7-9 to TRBJ2-1, with 9 nucleotides matching TRBD2. This CDR3 has 15 amino acids. CDR1 SEHNR and CDR2 FQNEAQ come from the germline V gene (reference sequence). V was pared by 3 bases and J by 3 bases, with 3 bases of the junction left unmatched. The CDR3, as DNA: TGTGCCAGCAGCTTCCGACTAGCGGTCTACAATGAGCAGTTCTTC. Translating it yields CASSFRLAVYNEQFF. Using reference TRBV7-9 and TRBJ2-1 for the parts outside the CDR3, the full variable domain is DTGVSQNPRHKITKRGQNVTFRCDPISEHNRLYWYRQTLGQGPEFLTYFQNEAQLEKSRLLSDRFSAERPKGSFSTLEIQRTEQGDSAMYLCASSFRLAVYNEQFFGPGTRLTVL.

This clonotype has at least ten counts. V gene TRBV11-2 combines with J gene TRBJ2-3; 10 bases align to TRBD1. The CDR3 sequence is 15 residues long. CDR1 and CDR2 from the germline V gene are SGHAT and FQNNGV. Losses at the gene ends were 4 bases for V and 4 bases for J; bases not matched to a gene: 5. Here the CDR3 DNA reads TGTGCCAGCAGCTCGGGACAGGGGAGGGCAGATACGCAGTATTTT. Translated: CASSSGQGRADTQYF.

The table lists this clonotype with a few counts. The chain combines TRBV6-7 with TRBJ1-4, with no clear D. TRBV6-7 falls under the ORF class, with uncertain function. The CDR3 is 16 amino acids. Trimming removed 2 bases at V and 10 bases at J, with 20 bases between. The CDR3 nucleotides are TGTGCCAGCAGTTACCGGGAATCCGGGAGATGCGGAAAACTGTTTTTT. It is translated as CASSYRESGRCGKLFF.

Many counts were recorded for this clonotype. The rearrangement uses TRBV7-7 and TRBJ2-3, with a possible D match to TRBD2 (5 bases). This CDR3 is 15 amino acids long. V gave up 1 base and J gave up 1 base, with 9 bases separating them. Germline values: CDR1 SSHAT, CDR2 FNYEAQ (reference sequence). The CDR3 coding sequence is TGTGCCAGCAGCTTAGGAGCGGCGGGCACAGATACGCAGTATTTT. Its protein product is CASSLGAAGTDTQYF.

This clonotype was detected many times. The V and J genes are TRBV6-6 and TRBJ2-5, with TRBD2 matching 7 bases. Germline CDR1 MNHNY, CDR2 SVGAGI (reference sequence). With V trimmed by 6 bases and J by 2 bases, 6 bases remained unmatched. The CDR3 contains 14 residues. CDR3 residues: CASRSSGNQETQYF. The CDR3 nucleotides read TGTGCCAGCAGGTCTAGCGGTAATCAAGAGACCCAGTACTTC.

This chain uses TRBV20-1 with TRBJ1-5, with TRBD1 matching 10 bases. Trimming took 2 bases from V and 4 from J; bases not matched to a gene: 2. Germline CDR1 is DFQATT and CDR2 is SNEGSKA (reference sequence). The length of the CDR3 is 14 residues. CDR3 sequence reads: CSARRDRGNQPQHF. DNA of the CDR3: TGCAGTGCTAGACGGGACAGGGGTAATCAGCCCCAGCATTTT.

The sample holds many counts of this clonotype. The chain combines TRBV5-1 with TRBJ1-1; TRBD1 aligns across 7 bases. V shed 2 bases and J 4 bases; nucleotides not matched to a gene: 5. CDR1 is SGHRS and CDR2 is YFSETQ in the germline V gene. The CDR3 spans 14 residues. CDR3 region: CASSFQGEFTEAFF. CDR3 DNA sequence: TGCGCCAGCAGCTTCCAGGGGGAGTTCACTGAAGCTTTCTTT.

Ten or more counts support this clonotype. This rearrangement joins TRBV14 to TRBJ2-1; D may be TRBD1 or TRBD2 (5 bases each). Germline V gene sequence: CDR1 SGHDN, CDR2 FVKESK. This CDR3 region has 15 residues. The V end was cut by 4 bases, the J end by 2 bases, with 12 bases between. The CDR3 reads CASSRGDPTYNEQFF. The CDR3 nucleotides are TGTGCCAGCAGCCGAGGGGACCCTACCTACAATGAGCAGTTCTTC.

At least ten counts were recorded for this clonotype. This sequence joins TRBV6-6 and TRBJ2-3; no definite D call. Germline V lookup: CDR1 MNHNY, CDR2 SVGAGI (reference sequence). This CDR3 is 12 amino acids long. Trimming removed 4 bases from V and 0 bases from J, with 2 bases in between. CDR3 DNA sequence: TGTGCCAGCAGTTTTAGCACAGATACGCAGTATTTT. Its translation is CASSFSTDTQYF.